These 20 T cell receptor beta chains were all obtained from the same sample, sequenced in a study of T cell clonality in common variable immunodeficiency. The table came from immunoSEQ multiplex PCR; TCRdb's copy has only in-frame clones and leaves some out. The sample contains over 15,000 clones, none of them singletons. Study findings and constraints: Fewer deletions and N-nucleotide insertions were reportedly seen in common variable immunodeficiency TCR beta sequences.

No cognate antigen is known for these TCRs. Sequenced input: peripheral blood mononuclear cells. Receptors originate from a human donor with common variable immunodeficiency.

This clone was seen a few times. The CDR3 is cut off 3 residues early in the read; its end comes from the germline J gene. The gene calls are TRBV30 and TRBJ1-4; 7 bases align to TRBD1. V shed 1 base and J 6 bases; nucleotides not matched to a gene: 5. Germline V lookup: CDR1 GTSNPN, CDR2 SVGIG (reference sequence). This CDR3 is built from 14 residues. CDR3 DNA, as far as it was read: TGTGCCTGGAGTGAGGGGGCAGGGGATGAAAAA. Translated, it gives CAWSEGAGDEK. The whole CDR3 reads CAWSEGAGDEKLFF. The complete variable domain, with remaining parts taken from reference TRBV30 and TRBJ1-4, reads SQTIHQWPATLVQPVGSPLSLECTVEGTSNPNLYWYRQAAGRGLQLLFYSVGIGQISSEVPQNLSASRPQDRQFILSSKKLLLSDSGFYLCAWSEGAGDEKLFFGSGTQLSVL.

This clone was detected ten times or more. The read falls 3 residues short of the CDR3 end, and the missing part is taken from the germline J gene. The gene calls are TRBV20-1 and TRBJ1-4; 8 bases are a match to TRBD1. Germline V gene data show CDR1 as DFQATT and CDR2 as SNEGSKA (reference sequence). The length of the CDR3 is 13 residues. V shed 5 bases and J 7 bases; nucleotides not matched to a gene: 6. The CDR3 region is CSAHRDRREKLFF. The DNA read from the CDR3 is TGCAGTGCTCACCGGGACAGGCGTGAAAAA.

This clone was counted ten times or more. This CDR3 is CASSSRGNSPLHF. The DNA read from the CDR3 is TGTGCCAGCAGCTCAAGGGGGAATTCACCC. This rearrangement joins TRBV5-8 to TRBJ1-6; the D gene is possibly TRBD1 (6 bases). Sequencing ends 3 residues short of the CDR3 end; the germline J gene provides the rest. The germline gives CDR1 SGHTS, CDR2 YDEGEE. The CDR3 has 13 residues. V was shortened by 3 bases and J by 7 bases, with 8 bases between the two germline ends.

On this clone: Sequencing ends 3 residues short of the CDR3 end; the germline J gene provides the rest. The chain recombines TRBV7-3 with TRBJ2-3, with D possibly TRBD1 on 6 matching bases. The V gene's germline CDR1 is SGHTA and CDR2 FQGTGA. The CDR3 spans 15 residues. Trimming shortened V by 4 bases and J by 6 bases, and 17 bases separated the two germline ends. The part of the CDR3 DNA that was read is TGTGCCAGCAGCTATAACAGGGCCGAATTGGATACG. This codes for CASSYNRAELDT. The full-length CDR3 reads as CASSYNRAELDTQYF.

This clone was recorded a few times. The read falls 3 residues short of the CDR3 end, and the missing part is taken from the germline J gene. The V call is TRBV30, the J call TRBJ2-7; 8 bases fit TRBD1. The CDR3 contains 12 residues. Germline-derived CDR1 and CDR2 are GTSNPN and SVGIG (reference sequence). Trimming cost V 5 bases and J 2 bases; bases outside gene matches: 2. The CDR3 bases that were read are TGTGCCTGGGACAGGGGCCCCTACGAG. Its protein product is CAWDRGPYE. Given in full, the CDR3 is CAWDRGPYEQYF. The entire variable domain, with the rest obtained from reference TRBV30 and TRBJ2-7, is as follows: SQTIHQWPATLVQPVGSPLSLECTVEGTSNPNLYWYRQAAGRGLQLLFYSVGIGQISSEVPQNLSASRPQDRQFILSSKKLLLSDSGFYLCAWDRGPYEQYFGPGTRLTVT.

This clone was seen at least ten times. The sequence runs out 3 residues before the end of the CDR3; the remainder is reconstructed from the germline J gene. The rearrangement joins TRBV7-9 to TRBJ2-5, with a possible D match to TRBD1 (5 bases). Germline V gene lookup returns CDR1 SEHNR and CDR2 FQNEAQ (reference sequence). V lost 8 bases and J lost 5, with 12 bases in between. CDR3 length equals 12 residues. The part of the CDR3 DNA that was read is TGTGCCAGCTCTCAGGGTCGGGAGACC. Translation: CASSQGRET. The full CDR3 reads CASSQGRETQYF.

The table lists this clone with many counts. The CDR3 goes on 3 residues after the read ends, and that part is filled in from the germline J gene. The chain has TRBV2 and TRBJ2-1, with 11 nucleotides matching TRBD2. With V trimmed by 5 bases and J by 2 bases, 2 bases remained unmatched. The length of the CDR3 is 15 residues. In germline, CDR1 is SNHLY, CDR2 FYNNEI. The CDR3 reads CASSPLAGAYNEQFF. The CDR3 DNA, read in part, is TGTGCCAGCAGTCCACTAGCGGGGGCCTACAATGAG.

This clone was seen more than once but under ten times. Read data end 3 residues before the CDR3 end; the end is taken from the germline J gene. This chain joins TRBV18 and TRBJ1-2; possibly TRBD1 for D (6 bases). There are 17 residues in the CDR3. The V gene's germline CDR1 is KGHSH and CDR2 LQKENI. Trimming left V 3 bases short and J 0 bases short, with 17 bases between. The CDR3 reads CASSPAPGAGANYGYTF. Partial CDR3 DNA: TGTGCCAGCTCACCGGCCCCAGGGGCAGGCGCTAACTATGGC. The full variable domain, completed using reference TRBV18 and TRBJ1-2, is NAGVMQNPRHLVRRRGQEARLRCSPMKGHSHVYWYRQLPEEGLKFMVYLQKENIIDESGMPKERFSAEFPKEGPSILRIQQVVRGDSAAYFCASSPAPGAGANYGYTFGSGTRLTVV.

In this sample, this clone turned up a few times. The read finishes 3 residues shy of the CDR3 end, and the germline J gene is used to complete it. The V call is TRBV19, the J call TRBJ2-7, with unresolved D. Trimming stripped 0 bases from V and 0 bases from J, with 6 bases between. The CDR3 loop spans 14 amino acids. CDR1 is LNHDA, CDR2 SQIVND, per germline (reference sequence). Incomplete CDR3 DNA: TGTGCCAGTAGTATAGAGGTCAGCTCCTACGAG. This sequence encodes CASSIEVSSYE. The whole CDR3 sequence is CASSIEVSSYEQYF.

The DNA read from the CDR3 is TGTGCCAGCAGCTCGACACCCTACGAG. Its translation: CASSSTPYE. The entire CDR3 sequence reads CASSSTPYEQYF. The rearrangement links TRBV7-9 to TRBJ2-7, with no clear D. Sequencing ends 3 residues short of the CDR3 end; the germline J gene provides the rest. Per germline, CDR1 SEHNR and CDR2 FQNEAQ (reference sequence). This CDR3 is built from 12 residues. The V and J ends lost 4 bases and 2 bases respectively, with 6 bases between them. Looking up the rest from reference TRBV7-9 and TRBJ2-7 gives the full variable domain: DTGVSQNPRHKITKRGQNVTFRCDPISEHNRLYWYRQTLGQGPEFLTYFQNEAQLEKSRLLSDRFSAERPKGSFSTLEIQRTEQGDSAMYLCASSSTPYEQYFGPGTRLTVT.

This clone was seen at least ten times. The sequenced fragment ends 3 residues before the CDR3 boundary, so the rest is inferred from the germline J gene. The chain links TRBV15 to TRBJ2-7; the D is unclear. Germline CDR1 and CDR2: LNHNV and YYDKDF (reference sequence). This CDR3 is 13 amino acids long. Trimming pared 2 bases from V and 4 bases from J, leaving 9 bases between. The CDR3 reads CATSRSYSYEQYF. The DNA read from the CDR3 is TGTGCCACCAGCAGATCCTACAGTTACGAG.

A word on this clone: The CDR3 goes on 3 residues after the read ends, and that part is filled in from the germline J gene. This chain joins TRBV7-8 and TRBJ1-1; D unresolved. Looked up from germline, CDR1 is SGHVS and CDR2 is FQNEAQ. The CDR3 covers 15 residues. V dropped 10 bases and J dropped 1 base, with 19 bases sitting between them. The CDR3 sequence: CATSGWAVQNTEAFF. The part of the CDR3 DNA that was read is TGTGCCACCTCTGGGTGGGCAGTACAGAACACTGAA.

To note about this clone: The read falls 3 residues short of the CDR3 end, and the missing part is taken from the germline J gene. This chain uses TRBV30 with TRBJ1-2; possible D gene TRBD1, 5 bases. CDR1 is GTSNPN, CDR2 SVGIG, per germline (reference sequence). The CDR3 extends over 12 amino acids. The part of the CDR3 DNA that was read is TGTGCCTGGAGTGTAGGGGTCGGGAGC. This translates into CAWSVGVGS. In full, the CDR3 reads CAWSVGVGSYTF.

Of note for this clone: The CDR3 end falls 3 residues outside the read, so it is completed with the germline J gene. V usage is TRBV19 and J usage is TRBJ2-7; 8 positions agree with TRBD1. Germline V lookup: CDR1 LNHDA, CDR2 SQIVND (reference sequence). V lost 3 bases to trimming and J lost 1 base; unmatched junction nucleotides: 5. This CDR3 has 15 residues. CDR3 in amino acids: CASSMQGADSYEQYF. Partial CDR3 DNA: TGTGCCAGTAGTATGCAGGGGGCGGATTCCTACGAG.

This clone was counted only a few times. Read data end 3 residues before the CDR3 end; the end is taken from the germline J gene. The chain carries TRBV7-9 and TRBJ2-7; D gene uncertain. V was pared by 1 base and J by 4 bases, with 8 bases between. The CDR3 consists of 13 residues. Germline V gene data show CDR1 as SEHNR and CDR2 as FQNEAQ (reference sequence). CDR3: CASSLVLGYEQYF. CDR3 DNA (partial): TGTGCCAGCAGCTTAGTCCTCGGGTACGAG. Complete variable domain (other parts from reference TRBV7-9 and TRBJ2-7): DTGVSQNPRHKITKRGQNVTFRCDPISEHNRLYWYRQTLGQGPEFLTYFQNEAQLEKSRLLSDRFSAERPKGSFSTLEIQRTEQGDSAMYLCASSLVLGYEQYFGPGTRLTVT.

Worth noting for this clone: The read terminates 3 residues before the CDR3 end, so the remaining end is supplied by the germline J gene. V and J are TRBV7-7 and TRBJ2-7, with D possibly being TRBD1 (5 bases). Per germline, CDR1 SSHAT and CDR2 FNYEAQ (reference sequence). V was cut by 0 bases and J by 2 bases, with 5 bases left in between. This CDR3 contains 13 residues. The part of the CDR3 DNA that was read is TGTGCCAGCAGCTTAGCAGGGGCCTACGAG. Its translation: CASSLAGAYE. Given in full, the CDR3 is CASSLAGAYEQYF.

This clone was observed a handful of times. The sequence runs out 3 residues before the end of the CDR3; the remainder is reconstructed from the germline J gene. The gene calls are TRBV11-2 and TRBJ1-5; D remains unclear. This CDR3 spans 13 amino acids. V lost 0 bases and J 6 bases, leaving 6 bases between the germline ends. Per germline, CDR1 SGHAT and CDR2 FQNNGV. The CDR3 sequence: CASSLEQGQPQHF. Incomplete CDR3 DNA: TGTGCCAGCAGCTTAGAGCAAGGTCAGCCC.

This clone was observed a few times. The missing CDR3 end, 3 residues past where the read stops, is filled in from the germline J gene. This chain links TRBV30 with TRBJ1-1; D is possibly TRBD1 (6 bases). The germline gives CDR1 GTSNPN, CDR2 SVGIG (reference sequence). This CDR3 spans 15 amino acids. CDR3 sequence: CAFAPVGTTAREAFF. The covered CDR3 bases are TGTGCCTTTGCGCCAGTCGGGACAACTGCCCGGGAA. Full variable domain (remainder filled in from reference TRBV30 and TRBJ1-1): SQTIHQWPATLVQPVGSPLSLECTVEGTSNPNLYWYRQAAGRGLQLLFYSVGIGQISSEVPQNLSASRPQDRQFILSSKKLLLSDSGFYLCAFAPVGTTAREAFFGQGTRLTVV.

With respect to this clone: The sequence runs out 3 residues before the end of the CDR3; the remainder is reconstructed from the germline J gene. The rearrangement links TRBV11-2 to TRBJ2-7; D is unresolved. Per the germline V gene, CDR1 is SGHAT and CDR2 is FQNNGV. This CDR3 is built from 13 residues. Deletions cut 3 bases from V and 3 bases from J, with 9 bases between. The CDR3 DNA, read in part, is TGTGCCAGCAGCTTGGCAGTCATCTACGAG. This sequence encodes CASSLAVIYE. Given in full, the CDR3 is CASSLAVIYEQYF.

To note about this clone: The read gets to within 3 residues of the CDR3 end, and the germline J gene fills in the rest. The rearrangement joins TRBV5-6 to TRBJ1-6, with D hard to call. The ends were cut back, 3 bases at V and 4 bases at J, with 11 bases in the middle. Per germline, CDR1 SGHDT and CDR2 YYEEEE. CDR3 length equals 15 residues. CDR3 sequence reads: CASSYQGLYNSPLHF. The CDR3 DNA, read in part, is TGTGCCAGCAGCTACCAAGGCCTTTATAATTCACCC.